These 24 T cell receptor beta chains were sequenced from one sample in a study of OX40 agonist ivuxolimab in advanced cancers. Profiling relied on immunoSEQ multiplex PCR, and the TCRdb table lists in-frame clones only, not all of them. This table has tens of thousands of clones, approximately 86% appearing once. The input for sequencing was CD4+ or CD8+ T cells sorted from blood, taken in a trial of the OX40 agonist ivuxolimab. These receptor sequences come from an adult with an advanced solid tumor such as melanoma, head and neck, liver or kidney cancer.

The chain couples TRBV4-2 to TRBJ1-4, with D possibly being TRBD1 (5 bases). V was shortened by 1 base and J by 4 bases, with 13 bases between the two germline ends. Germline CDR1 and CDR2: LGHNA and YNFKEQ. The CDR3 has 16 amino acids. The CDR3 nucleotides are TGTGCCAGCAGCCAAGGCGGGTCAGGGATTAATGAAAAACTGTTTTTT. As protein: CASSQGGSGINEKLFF.

The V gene is TRBV5-1, the J gene TRBJ1-2; no firm D call. Trimming removed 3 bases from V and 1 base from J, with 16 bases in between. Looked up from germline, CDR1 is SGHRS and CDR2 is YFSETQ. The CDR3 covers 16 residues. CDR3 loop: CASSSDTGRYNYGYTF. The DNA for the CDR3 is TGCGCCAGCAGCTCCGATACTGGGCGATATAACTATGGCTACACCTTC.

The chain uses TRBV7-8 and TRBJ2-1; 8 nucleotides agree with TRBD2. The CDR3 loop spans 16 amino acids. Trimming took 5 bases from V and 10 from J; bases not matched to a gene: 16. Germline assignment: CDR1 SGHVS and CDR2 FQNEAQ. The CDR3 DNA follows: TGTGCCAGCAGCGACTTAGTGGGTAGCGGGGTCGAGGAGCAGTTCTTC. Protein sequence: CASSDLVGSGVEEQFF.

The gene calls are TRBV19 and TRBJ2-1, with 9 bases matching TRBD2. The CDR3 has 16 residues. Germline CDR1 LNHDA, CDR2 SQIVND (reference sequence). Trimming removed 5 bases from V and 9 bases from J; junction bases left unmatched: 14. CDR3 in amino acids: CASSPLGAGGIGEQFF. CDR3 DNA sequence: TGTGCCAGTAGTCCTCTAGGAGCGGGAGGTATCGGTGAGCAGTTCTTC.

The chain joins TRBV10-3 to TRBJ2-3, with 16 bases matching TRBD2. The CDR3 consists of 15 residues. Germline V CDR1 and CDR2: ENHRY, SYGVKD. The V gene end was trimmed by 6 bases and the J gene end by 6 bases; junction bases not matched to a gene: 3. CDR3 amino acids: CAIRAGLAGGDTQYF. The CDR3 DNA sequence: TGTGCCATCAGGGCGGGACTAGCGGGAGGGGATACGCAGTATTTT.

This chain links TRBV5-6 with TRBJ2-5, with TRBD1 identical over 8 bases. CDR3 length: 14 amino acids. J was trimmed by 0 bases and V by 5 bases; bases with no gene match: 3. Germline V gene lookup returns CDR1 SGHDT and CDR2 YYEEEE. CDR3 bases: TGTGCCAGCAGGGGGACAGGTCACCAAGAGACCCAGTACTTC. Its translation: CASRGTGHQETQYF.

V is TRBV9 and J is TRBJ2-5; D gene ambiguous. The CDR3 contains 14 residues. Trimming left V 0 bases short and J 5 bases short, with 11 bases between. Germline values: CDR1 SGDLS, CDR2 YYNGEE. The CDR3 sequence is CASSVAPRSETQYF. For the CDR3, the DNA is TGTGCCAGCAGCGTAGCCCCTAGATCGGAGACCCAGTACTTC.

The chain recombines TRBV2 with TRBJ1-1; tentatively, D is TRBD1 (6 bases). The CDR3 contains 17 residues. The V and J ends lost 3 bases and 1 base respectively, with 18 bases between them. Germline CDR1 is SNHLY and CDR2 is FYNNEI. The CDR3 is CASSEYLWGQRNTEAFF. CDR3 coding DNA: TGTGCCAGCAGTGAGTATCTATGGGGGCAGAGGAACACTGAAGCTTTCTTT.

The chain is built from TRBV7-9 and TRBJ1-4, with D possibly being TRBD1 (5 bases). Germline-derived CDR1 and CDR2 are SEHNR and FQNEAQ (reference sequence). V shed 5 bases and J shed 6 bases, with 13 bases lying between them. The length of the CDR3 is 14 residues. The CDR3 DNA sequence: TGTGCCAGCAGCCTCAGGGAGGCAGATGAAAAACTGTTTTTT. Protein sequence: CASSLREADEKLFF.

The J gene is TRBJ2-1, the V gene TRBV6-5; no definite D call. Looked up from germline, CDR1 is MNHEY and CDR2 is SVGAGI. The V end was cut by 8 bases, the J end by 4 bases, with 6 bases between. The CDR3 spans 11 residues. This CDR3 reads CASRRYNEQFF. The CDR3 coding sequence is TGTGCCAGCCGAAGATACAATGAGCAGTTCTTC.

This chain joins TRBV6-1 and TRBJ1-3, with a possible D match to TRBD1 (6 bases). V was shortened by 2 bases and J by 5 bases, with 16 bases between the two germline ends. CDR3 length equals 16 residues. Germline CDR1 MNHNS, CDR2 SASEGT. This CDR3 reads CASSELEGVRRNTIYF. In nucleotides, the CDR3 is TGTGCCAGCAGTGAACTAGAGGGGGTCCGAAGAAACACCATATATTTT.

This clone was detected only once. The rearrangement uses TRBV30 and TRBJ2-1, with 14 bases identical to TRBD2. This CDR3 contains 14 residues. The germline CDR1 and CDR2 sequences are GTSNPN and SVGIG (reference sequence). Germline trimming cut 3 bases from V and 7 bases from J; bases unmatched to any gene: 2. CDR3 bases: TGTGCCTGGAGGGGACTAGCGGGAGTTAATGAGCAGTTCTTC. As protein: CAWRGLAGVNEQFF.

The rearrangement joins TRBV25-1 to TRBJ2-5; D is possibly TRBD2 (7 bases). Trimming shortened V by 4 bases and J by 5 bases, and 17 bases separated the two germline ends. CDR1 and CDR2 from the germline V gene are MGHDK and SYGVNS. The CDR3 is 15 residues long. The CDR3: CASSGPRGGAETQYF. The CDR3 region has the DNA TGTGCCAGCAGTGGACCTAGAGGGGGGGCGGAGACCCAGTACTTC.

This chain connects TRBV6-5 to TRBJ2-2; 9 nucleotides align to TRBD1. This CDR3 is built from 14 residues. CDR1 MNHEY and CDR2 SVGAGI come from the germline V gene. V shed 7 bases, J shed 5 bases, and the junction held 5 bases outside the gene matches. CDR3 region: CASKTGGMTGELFF. The CDR3 DNA sequence: TGTGCCAGCAAAACAGGGGGCATGACCGGGGAGCTGTTTTTT.

The chain has TRBV30 and TRBJ2-1; D may be TRBD2 (5 bases). V lost 4 bases, J lost 6 bases, and 10 bases lay in between. Germline CDR1 and CDR2: GTSNPN and SVGIG (reference sequence). The CDR3 is made up of 12 amino acids. The CDR3 DNA sequence: TGTGCCTGGACGGGGTGGAGCAATGAGCAGTTCTTC. Translated, it gives CAWTGWSNEQFF.

CDR3 in DNA: TGTGCCAGCAGCTTAAATTTGGGGGAAGAAGAAAAACTGTTTTTT. It codes for CASSLNLGEEEKLFF. V and J are TRBV7-9 and TRBJ1-4; a possible D gene is TRBD1 (5 bases). V lost 2 bases and J lost 8, with 15 bases in between. There are 15 residues in the CDR3. Germline-derived CDR1 and CDR2 are SEHNR and FQNEAQ (reference sequence).

DNA for the CDR3: TGTGCCAGCTCACCCCTTGGTAGGGCCTCAACTAATGAAAAACTGTTTTTT. Translated: CASSPLGRASTNEKLFF. V gene TRBV18 combines with J gene TRBJ1-4; D not certain. The CDR3 is 17 amino acids. V shed 3 bases and J shed 0 bases, with 14 bases lying between them. Germline V gives CDR1 KGHSH, CDR2 LQKENI.

The chain combines TRBV6-5 with TRBJ2-5; D is possibly TRBD2 (6 bases). With 4 bases removed from V and 0 bases from J, the gap between germline ends came to 6 bases. The CDR3 totals 13 residues. Per the germline V gene, CDR1 is MNHEY and CDR2 is SVGAGI. This chain's CDR3 is CASSWDYQETQYF. The CDR3 nucleotides are TGTGCCAGCAGTTGGGACTACCAAGAGACCCAGTACTTC.

The chain couples TRBV28 to TRBJ1-5; a possible D gene is TRBD1 (5 bases). Trimming removed 6 bases from V and 5 bases from J, with 17 bases in between. Germline V gene sequence: CDR1 MDHEN, CDR2 SYDVKM. This CDR3 is 15 amino acids long. The CDR3 loop is CASRFSDRDYQPQHF. The CDR3 DNA reads as TGTGCCAGCAGATTCTCCGACAGAGACTATCAGCCCCAGCATTTT.

The chain is built from TRBV6-1 and TRBJ1-2, with D possibly TRBD1 on 5 matching bases. The CDR3 spans 13 residues. The V and J ends lost 3 bases and 4 bases respectively, with 9 bases between them. The germline V gene has CDR1 MNHNS and CDR2 SASEGT. CDR3 residues: CASSESQGYGYTF. CDR3 bases: TGTGCCAGCAGTGAGAGCCAGGGCTATGGCTACACCTTC.

The chain uses TRBV7-2 and TRBJ2-1, with D possibly TRBD2 on 6 matching bases. Germline loops: CDR1 SGHTA, CDR2 FQGNSA. Between the trimmed V and J ends, which lost 3 bases and 7 bases, there was a span of 13 bases. The CDR3 spans 14 residues. CDR3 nucleotide sequence: TGTGCCAGCAGCTTTACTAGCCCCGGGAATGAGCAGTTCTTC. Its translation: CASSFTSPGNEQFF.

The V and J genes are TRBV5-6 and TRBJ2-5; D is unclear. The J call may be in error: the DNA end matches TRBJ2-7 better. The germline gives CDR1 SGHDT, CDR2 YYEEEE. CDR3 length equals 18 residues. The chain's CDR3 is CASSLGHVRLTLPGEQYF. The CDR3 DNA is TGTGCCAGCAGCTTGGGTCATGTTCGGCTCACCCTACCTGGCGAGCAGTACTTC.

The J gene is TRBJ1-2, the V gene TRBV5-1; 10 nucleotides align to TRBD1. The length of the CDR3 is 13 residues. V dropped 5 bases and J dropped 7; count of bases not matched to a gene: 5. CDR1 and CDR2 (germline): SGHRS, YFSETQ. The DNA for the CDR3 is TGCGCCAGCAGGGACAGGGGGACGAGTGGCTACACCTTC. Amino acid sequence: CASRDRGTSGYTF.

The chain recombines TRBV6-5 with TRBJ1-3; TRBD1 matches at 7 bases. The trim removed 4 bases at V and 3 bases at J, leaving 9 bases unmatched. CDR3 length: 16 amino acids. Germline CDR1 is MNHEY and CDR2 is SVGAGI. The CDR3: CASSSQGGFRGNTIYF. DNA of the CDR3: TGTGCCAGCAGTTCCCAGGGGGGGTTCCGTGGAAACACCATATATTTT.